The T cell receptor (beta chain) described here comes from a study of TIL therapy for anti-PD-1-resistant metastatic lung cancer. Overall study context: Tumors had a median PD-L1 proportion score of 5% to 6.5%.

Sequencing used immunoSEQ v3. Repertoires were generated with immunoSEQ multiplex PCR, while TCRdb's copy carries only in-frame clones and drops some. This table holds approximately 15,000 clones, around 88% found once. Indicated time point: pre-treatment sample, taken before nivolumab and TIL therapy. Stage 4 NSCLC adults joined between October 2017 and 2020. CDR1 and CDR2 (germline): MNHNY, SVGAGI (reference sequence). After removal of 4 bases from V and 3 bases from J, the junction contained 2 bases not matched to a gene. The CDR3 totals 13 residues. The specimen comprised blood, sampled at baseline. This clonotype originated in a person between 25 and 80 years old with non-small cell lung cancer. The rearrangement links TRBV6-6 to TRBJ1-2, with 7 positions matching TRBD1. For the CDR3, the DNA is TGTGCCAGCAGTTCCCAGGGGGACTATGGCTACACCTTC. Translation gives CASSSQGDYGYTF.